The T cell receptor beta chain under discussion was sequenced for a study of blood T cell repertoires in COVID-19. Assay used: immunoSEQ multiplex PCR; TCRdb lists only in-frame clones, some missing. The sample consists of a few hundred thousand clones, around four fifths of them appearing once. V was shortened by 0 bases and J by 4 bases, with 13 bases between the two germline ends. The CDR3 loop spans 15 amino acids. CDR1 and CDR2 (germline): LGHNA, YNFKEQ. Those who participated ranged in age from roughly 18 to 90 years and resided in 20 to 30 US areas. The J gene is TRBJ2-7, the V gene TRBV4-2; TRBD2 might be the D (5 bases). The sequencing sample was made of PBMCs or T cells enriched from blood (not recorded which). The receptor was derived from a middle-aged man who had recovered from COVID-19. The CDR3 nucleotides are TGTGCCAGCAGCCAAGAGACGGGATCCCCATACGAGCAGTACTTC. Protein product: CASSQETGSPYEQYF.